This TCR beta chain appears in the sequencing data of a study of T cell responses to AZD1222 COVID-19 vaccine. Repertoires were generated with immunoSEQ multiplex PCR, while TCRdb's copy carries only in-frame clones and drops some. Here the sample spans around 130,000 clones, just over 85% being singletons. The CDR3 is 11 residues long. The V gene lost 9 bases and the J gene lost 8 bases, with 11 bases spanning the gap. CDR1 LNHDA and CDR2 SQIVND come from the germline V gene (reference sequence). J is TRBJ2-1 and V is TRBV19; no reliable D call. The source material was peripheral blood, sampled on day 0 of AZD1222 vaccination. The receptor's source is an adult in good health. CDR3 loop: CASALVHEQFF. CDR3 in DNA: TGTGCCAGCGCCCTAGTCCATGAGCAGTTCTTC.